One and the same sample provided the 32 T cell receptor beta chains below, sequenced in a study of blood T cell repertoires in COVID-19. TCRdb's table, derived via immunoSEQ multiplex PCR, lists solely in-frame clones and lacks some. The sample shows 150,000 to 200,000 clones, roughly 70% of them seen only once. Material: peripheral blood. The receptors were sampled from an elderly woman with acute or convalescent COVID-19.

The CDR3 protein is CASSWTGTLNTEAFF. CDR3 in DNA: TGTGCCAGCAGCTGGACAGGTACTTTGAACACTGAAGCTTTCTTT. J is TRBJ1-1 and V is TRBV5-5, with 7 positions matching TRBD1. This CDR3 has 15 residues. Germline values: CDR1 SGHKS, CDR2 YYEKEE (reference sequence). The junction had 5 bases not matched to a gene; V was cut back by 3 bases and J by 0 bases.

The V and J genes are TRBV19 and TRBJ2-1; D unresolved. Germline V gene lookup returns CDR1 LNHDA and CDR2 SQIVND (reference sequence). The CDR3 is 14 amino acids. Trimming took 6 bases from V and 2 from J, leaving 11 bases between them. The CDR3 DNA sequence: TGTGCCAGTAGCCCCCTGGCTCCCTACAATGAGCAGTTCTTC. This encodes CASSPLAPYNEQFF.

The J gene is TRBJ2-1, the V gene TRBV2; 7 nucleotides match TRBD1. This CDR3 is 13 amino acids long. V trimming: 6 bases; J trimming: 5 bases; junction bases outside the gene matches: 4. Germline loops: CDR1 SNHLY, CDR2 FYNNEI. In DNA, the CDR3 is TGTGCCAGCAGCGCGGACAGGAACAATGAGCAGTTCTTC. Translated, it gives CASSADRNNEQFF.

The J gene is TRBJ1-3, the V gene TRBV28; 7 bases fit TRBD1. In germline, CDR1 is MDHEN, CDR2 SYDVKM. The CDR3 spans 14 residues. The junction had 1 base not matched to a gene; V was cut back by 4 bases and J by 1 base. Written as DNA, the CDR3 is TGTGCCAGCAGTTCGACAGGGTCTGGAAACACCATATATTTT. Its protein is CASSSTGSGNTIYF.

The CDR3 sequence: CAWSVRENEQFF. The DNA for the CDR3 is TGTGCCTGGAGTGTCCGGGAGAATGAGCAGTTCTTC. This chain links TRBV30 with TRBJ2-1; a weak D match, TRBD2 (6 bases). Germline V gene data show CDR1 as GTSNPN and CDR2 as SVGIG (reference sequence). The V end was cut by 0 bases, the J end by 7 bases, with 7 bases between. This CDR3 is 12 amino acids long. Supplemented by reference TRBV30 and TRBJ2-1, the full variable domain reads SQTIHQWPATLVQPVGSPLSLECTVEGTSNPNLYWYRQAAGRGLQLLFYSVGIGQISSEVPQNLSASRPQDRQFILSSKKLLLSDSGFYLCAWSVRENEQFFGPGTRLTVL.

This clone has a handful of counts. For the CDR3, the DNA is TGTGCCACCAGCAGATCCGGGACTGTCACAGATACGCAGTATTTT. Translated: CATSRSGTVTDTQYF. J is TRBJ2-3 and V is TRBV15; maybe TRBD2 (6 bases). Between the trimmed V and J ends, which lost 2 bases and 2 bases, there was a span of 11 bases. Germline CDR1 is LNHNV and CDR2 is YYDKDF (reference sequence). This CDR3 has 15 residues. Together with reference TRBV15 and TRBJ2-3, the CDR3 gives the full variable domain: DAMVIQNPRYQVTQFGKPVTLSCSQTLNHNVMYWYQQKSSQAPKLLFHYYDKDFNNEADTPDNFQSRRPNTSFCFLDIRSPGLGDTAMYLCATSRSGTVTDTQYFGPGTRLTVL.

The V call is TRBV3-1 (or the pseudogene TRBV3-2), the J call TRBJ1-1; 8 bases align to TRBD1. Germline CDR1 and CDR2: LGHDT and YNNKEL (reference sequence). CDR3 length: 17 amino acids. With 4 bases clipped from V and 5 bases from J, the junction kept 15 bases outside the gene matches. The CDR3 sequence: CASSPFWARGRGTEAFF. CDR3 coding DNA: TGTGCCAGCAGCCCGTTCTGGGCCAGGGGGCGAGGAACTGAAGCTTTCTTT.

The rearrangement links TRBV3-1 (or the pseudogene TRBV3-2) to TRBJ2-7; D remains ambiguous. CDR1 is LGHDT, CDR2 YNNKEL, per germline (reference sequence). V dropped 0 bases and J dropped 1 base, with 7 bases sitting between them. This CDR3 has 14 amino acids. CDR3 sequence: CASSQEADSYEQYF. The CDR3 nucleotides read TGTGCCAGCAGCCAAGAGGCAGATTCCTACGAGCAGTACTTC.

The chain uses TRBV4-1 and TRBJ2-3; TRBD2 aligns across 10 bases. CDR3 length: 18 amino acids. The ends lost 4 bases at V and 0 bases at J; junction bases unmatched: 10. Germline V gives CDR1 MGHRA, CDR2 YSYEKL. DNA of the CDR3: TGCGCCAGCAGCCCCCCTAGCGGGAGTTGGTCAAGCACAGATACGCAGTATTTT. Its translation is CASSPPSGSWSSTDTQYF.

The gene calls are TRBV18 and TRBJ1-2, with D possibly being TRBD1 (5 bases). Germline V gives CDR1 KGHSH, CDR2 LQKENI. This CDR3 region has 16 residues. V was clipped by 1 base and J by 3 bases, with 15 bases between them. This CDR3 reads CASSPQSQGKDYGYTF. The CDR3 DNA is TGTGCCAGCTCACCACAGTCCCAGGGTAAGGACTATGGCTACACCTTC.

As concerns this clone: The junction shows a germline mismatch at one end, possibly a read error. This chain joins TRBV6-5 and TRBJ1-1; D perhaps matches TRBD1 (6 bases). CDR1 is MNHEY, CDR2 SVGAGI, per germline. CDR3 length: 11 residues. The CDR3 DNA is TGTGCCAGCAGTCAGCTCAGGGGCCGATGGTTT. Translating it yields CASSQLRGRWF.

The chain joins TRBV7-9 to TRBJ2-4, with D possibly being TRBD2 (6 bases). CDR3 length: 17 residues. Trimming cost V 4 bases and J 0 bases, with 16 bases left between them. In germline, CDR1 is SEHNR, CDR2 FQNEAQ (reference sequence). CDR3 sequence: CASSSVWEDGAKNIQYF. The CDR3 region has the DNA TGTGCCAGCAGCTCAGTTTGGGAGGACGGAGCCAAAAACATTCAGTACTTC.

V usage is TRBV28 and J usage is TRBJ1-3, with a weak D call TRBD1 (5 bases). The germline gives CDR1 MDHEN, CDR2 SYDVKM. The CDR3 covers 15 residues. V was clipped by 2 bases and J by 7 bases, with 15 bases between them. The CDR3 coding sequence is TGTGCCAGCAGTTTACTCGCAGGGACTCCGAACACCATATATTTT. Residues: CASSLLAGTPNTIYF.

The V call is TRBV7-9, the J call TRBJ2-1, with 8 bases matching TRBD2. CDR3 length equals 15 residues. J was trimmed by 3 bases and V by 4 bases; bases with no gene match: 5. CDR1 is SEHNR and CDR2 is FQNEAQ in the germline V gene (reference sequence). The CDR3 protein is CASSSGGPVYNEQFF. In DNA, the CDR3 is TGTGCCAGCAGCTCGGGAGGGCCGGTCTACAATGAGCAGTTCTTC. The whole variable domain, remainder taken from reference TRBV7-9 and TRBJ2-1, is DTGVSQNPRHKITKRGQNVTFRCDPISEHNRLYWYRQTLGQGPEFLTYFQNEAQLEKSRLLSDRFSAERPKGSFSTLEIQRTEQGDSAMYLCASSSGGPVYNEQFFGPGTRLTVL.

V usage is TRBV3-1 (or the pseudogene TRBV3-2) and J usage is TRBJ1-1; no clear D. There are 12 residues in the CDR3. Germline CDR1 is LGHDT and CDR2 is YNNKEL (reference sequence). V was trimmed by 5 bases and J by 4 bases, leaving 8 bases between them. The CDR3 bases are TGTGCCAGCAGCTTATCTAGCACTGAAGCTTTCTTT. It specifies CASSLSSTEAFF.

This clone has just one count. The chain links TRBV6-6 to TRBJ1-3; D gene uncertain. CDR1 is MNHNY, CDR2 SVGAGI, per germline (reference sequence). This CDR3 comprises 13 residues. Trimming pared 4 bases from V and 2 bases from J, leaving 6 bases between. CDR3 nucleotide sequence: TGTGCCAGCAGTTTCAACACTGGAAACACCATATATTTT. This translates into CASSFNTGNTIYF.

The rearrangement joins TRBV10-3 to TRBJ1-2; D is ambiguous. CDR3 length equals 15 residues. The V gene lost 6 bases and the J gene lost 5 bases, with 19 bases spanning the gap. Germline CDR1 reads ENHRY; CDR2 reads SYGVKD. The DNA of the CDR3 is TGTGCCATCAGCGAAGGGCCAGAAACGGGGTATGGCTACACCTTC. Translating it yields CAISEGPETGYGYTF.

V gene TRBV9 combines with J gene TRBJ2-2; 11 bases are a match to TRBD2. CDR3 length: 16 residues. The trim removed 2 bases at V and 2 bases at J, leaving 2 bases unmatched. CDR1 and CDR2 (germline): SGDLS, YYNGEE. CDR3 in amino acids: CASSVGTSGNTGELFF. In nucleotides, the CDR3 is TGTGCCAGCAGCGTGGGGACTAGCGGTAACACCGGGGAGCTGTTTTTT.

V usage is TRBV2 and J usage is TRBJ2-2; D possibly corresponds to TRBD1 (6 bases). Trimming cost V 5 bases and J 3 bases, with 16 bases left between them. CDR1 and CDR2 from the germline V gene are SNHLY and FYNNEI. This CDR3 is 16 amino acids long. CDR3 bases: TGTGCCAGCAGTCCCTCAACAGACAGGTACACCGGGGAGCTGTTTTTT. Translated: CASSPSTDRYTGELFF.

The chain uses TRBV30 and TRBJ1-4; a weak D match, TRBD1 (6 bases). The germline V gene has CDR1 GTSNPN and CDR2 SVGIG (reference sequence). This CDR3 region has 13 residues. Trimming took 4 bases from V and 8 from J, leaving 14 bases between them. The CDR3 here is CAWTAGVEEKLFF. The CDR3 nucleotides read TGTGCCTGGACGGCAGGGGTTGAGGAAAAACTGTTTTTT.

CDR3 sequence: CASRHGQGLIDYTF. The CDR3 bases are TGTGCCAGCAGACATGGACAGGGGTTGATAGACTACACCTTC. The chain joins TRBV6-5 to TRBJ1-2; 9 positions agree with TRBD1. The CDR3 has 14 residues. CDR1 and CDR2 (germline): MNHEY, SVGAGI. Trimming at V came to 6 bases and at J to 10 bases, leaving 12 bases not matched to a gene.

The chain is built from TRBV9 and TRBJ2-3; tentatively, D is TRBD1 (5 bases). The germline CDR1 and CDR2 sequences are SGDLS and YYNGEE. The CDR3 spans 15 residues. Trimming took off 0 bases at V and 2 bases at J, with 10 bases between the two ends. For the CDR3, the DNA is TGTGCCAGCAGCGTAGGGGGCCTCTACACAGATACGCAGTATTTT. Its protein product is CASSVGGLYTDTQYF.

This chain joins TRBV5-4 and TRBJ2-7; 12 positions match TRBD2. CDR3 size: 16 residues. V shed 5 bases and J 6 bases; nucleotides not matched to a gene: 12. CDR1 and CDR2 (germline): SGHNT, YYREEE (reference sequence). This CDR3 is CASREGLAGPGGEQYF. CDR3 nucleotide sequence: TGTGCCAGCAGGGAGGGACTAGCGGGCCCTGGGGGCGAGCAGTACTTC.

This chain joins TRBV4-2 and TRBJ1-2; D unresolved. Per the germline V gene, CDR1 is LGHNA and CDR2 is YNFKEQ. The CDR3 has 12 amino acids. Trimming pared 0 bases from V and 8 bases from J, leaving 7 bases between. The CDR3 region is CASSQESFGYTF. The CDR3 bases are TGTGCCAGCAGCCAAGAGTCCTTCGGCTACACCTTC.

This clone was seen a few times. V and J are TRBV6-7 and TRBJ2-3, with D perhaps TRBD2 (6 bases). TRBV6-7 is identified as an open reading frame with a role that is uncertain. This CDR3 has 18 residues. Trimming pared 6 bases from V and 5 bases from J, leaving 27 bases between. The CDR3 sequence is CASRETLAGTGAGDTQYF. Here the CDR3 DNA reads TGTGCCAGCAGGGAGACTTTGGCCGGGACTGGTGCGGGAGATACGCAGTATTTT.

The rearrangement joins TRBV5-4 to TRBJ2-2, with D maybe TRBD1 (6 bases). V lost 4 bases, J lost 4 bases, and 11 bases lay in between. Germline V lookup: CDR1 SGHNT, CDR2 YYREEE (reference sequence). The CDR3 runs 14 residues. CDR3 bases: TGTGCCAGCAGCCTCCGGGACACCACCGGGGAGCTGTTTTTT. Its translation: CASSLRDTTGELFF.

The chain carries TRBV19 and TRBJ2-4; D is possibly TRBD1 (5 bases). V shed 6 bases and J shed 5 bases, with 14 bases lying between them. CDR1 and CDR2 (germline): LNHDA, SQIVND (reference sequence). This CDR3 is built from 14 residues. The CDR3 sequence: CASRAAVGQNIQYF. The CDR3 bases are TGTGCCAGTAGGGCGGCGGTGGGGCAAAACATTCAGTACTTC.

This clone was picked up a small number of times. The CDR3 is CASSYSGTGPEKLFF. The CDR3 nucleotides read TGTGCCAGCAGTTACTCCGGGACAGGGCCTGAAAAACTGTTTTTT. The chain couples TRBV6-5 to TRBJ1-4; 9 nucleotides align to TRBD1. Germline V CDR1 and CDR2: MNHEY, SVGAGI. CDR3 size: 15 residues. Trimming cost V 0 bases and J 7 bases; bases outside gene matches: 3.

V and J are TRBV10-3 and TRBJ2-2; 7 bases agree with TRBD2. Germline V gene data show CDR1 as ENHRY and CDR2 as SYGVKD. The CDR3 loop spans 14 amino acids. This chain's CDR3 is CAGSAGENTGELFF. As DNA, the CDR3 is TGTGCGGGATCGGCGGGGGAAAACACCGGGGAGCTGTTTTTT.

This sequence joins TRBV27 and TRBJ2-1, with 9 bases lining up with TRBD2. The germline CDR1 and CDR2 sequences are MNHEY and SMNVEV (reference sequence). Germline trimming cut 4 bases from V and 6 bases from J; bases unmatched to any gene: 7. This CDR3 has 15 amino acids. The CDR3 here is CASSSDRREGNEQFF. The CDR3 region has the DNA TGTGCCAGCAGTTCCGACAGGCGGGAGGGCAATGAGCAGTTCTTC.

The genes are TRBV27 and TRBJ2-3; TRBD1 matches at 9 bases. Germline values: CDR1 MNHEY, CDR2 SMNVEV (reference sequence). The CDR3 contains 14 residues. V trimming: 4 bases; J trimming: 4 bases; junction bases outside the gene matches: 3. The CDR3 DNA reads as TGTGCCAGCAGTTGGACAGGGGATTCAGATACGCAGTATTTT. This codes for CASSWTGDSDTQYF.

The chain employs TRBV18 and TRBJ2-1; 7 bases fit TRBD1. In germline, CDR1 is KGHSH, CDR2 LQKENI. The CDR3 sequence is 17 residues long. The ends lost 4 bases at V and 0 bases at J; junction bases unmatched: 9. CDR3 in DNA: TGTGCCAGCTCACTCCGGGACGCAGGGGGCTCCTACAATGAGCAGTTCTTC. It codes for CASSLRDAGGSYNEQFF.